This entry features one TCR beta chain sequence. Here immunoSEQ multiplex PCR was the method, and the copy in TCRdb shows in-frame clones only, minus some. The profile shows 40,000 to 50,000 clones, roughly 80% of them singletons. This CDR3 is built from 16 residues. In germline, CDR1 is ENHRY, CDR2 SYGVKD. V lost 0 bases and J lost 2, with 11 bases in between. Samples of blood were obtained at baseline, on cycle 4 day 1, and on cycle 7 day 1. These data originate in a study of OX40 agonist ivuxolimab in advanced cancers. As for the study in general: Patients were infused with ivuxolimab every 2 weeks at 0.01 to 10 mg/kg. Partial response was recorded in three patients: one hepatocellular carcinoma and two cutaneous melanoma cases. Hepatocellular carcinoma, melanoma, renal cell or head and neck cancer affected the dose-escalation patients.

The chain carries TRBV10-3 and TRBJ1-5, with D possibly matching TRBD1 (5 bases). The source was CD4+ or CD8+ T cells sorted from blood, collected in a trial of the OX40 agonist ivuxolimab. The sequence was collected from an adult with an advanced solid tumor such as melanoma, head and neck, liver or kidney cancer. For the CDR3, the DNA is TGTGCCATCAGTGAGTCGGGGCCCGTAGGCAATCAGCCCCAGCATTTT. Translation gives CAISESGPVGNQPQHF.